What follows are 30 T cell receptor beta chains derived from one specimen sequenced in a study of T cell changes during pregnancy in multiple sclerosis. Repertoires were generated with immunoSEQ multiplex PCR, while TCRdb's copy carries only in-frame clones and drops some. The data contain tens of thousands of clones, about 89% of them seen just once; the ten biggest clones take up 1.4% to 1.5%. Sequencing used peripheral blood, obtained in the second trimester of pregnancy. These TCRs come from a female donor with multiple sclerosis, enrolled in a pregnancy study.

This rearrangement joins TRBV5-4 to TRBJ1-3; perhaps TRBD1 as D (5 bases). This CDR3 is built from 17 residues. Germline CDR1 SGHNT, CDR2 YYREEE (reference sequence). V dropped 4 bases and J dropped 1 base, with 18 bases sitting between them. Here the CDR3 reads CASSDWSDSTSGNTIYF. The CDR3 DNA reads TGTGCCAGCAGCGACTGGTCTGACAGCACATCTGGAAACACCATATATTTT.

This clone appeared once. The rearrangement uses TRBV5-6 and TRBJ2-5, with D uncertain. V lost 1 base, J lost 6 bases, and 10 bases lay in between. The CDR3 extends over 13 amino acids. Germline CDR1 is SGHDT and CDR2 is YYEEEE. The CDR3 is CASSLSGIQTQYF. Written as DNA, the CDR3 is TGTGCCAGCAGCTTGTCAGGCATCCAGACCCAGTACTTC.

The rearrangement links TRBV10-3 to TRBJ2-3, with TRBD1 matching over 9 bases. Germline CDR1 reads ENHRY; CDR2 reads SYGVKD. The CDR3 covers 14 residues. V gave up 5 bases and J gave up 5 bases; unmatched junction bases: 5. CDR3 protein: CAISLRTGEDTQYF. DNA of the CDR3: TGTGCCATCAGTCTCCGGACAGGGGAAGATACGCAGTATTTT.

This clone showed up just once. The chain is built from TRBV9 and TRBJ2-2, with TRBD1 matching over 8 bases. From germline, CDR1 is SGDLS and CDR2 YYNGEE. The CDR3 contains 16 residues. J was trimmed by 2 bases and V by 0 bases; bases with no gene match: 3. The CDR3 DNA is TGTGCCAGCAGCGTAGCAGGGGGCGCAAACACCGGGGAGCTGTTTTTT. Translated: CASSVAGGANTGELFF.

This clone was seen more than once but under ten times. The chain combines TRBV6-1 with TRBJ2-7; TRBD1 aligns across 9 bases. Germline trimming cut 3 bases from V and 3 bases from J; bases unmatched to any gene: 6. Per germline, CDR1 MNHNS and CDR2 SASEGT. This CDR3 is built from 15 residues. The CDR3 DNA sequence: TGTGCCAGCAGTGATGCCGGGACAGGGTACTACGAGCAGTACTTC. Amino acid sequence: CASSDAGTGYYEQYF.

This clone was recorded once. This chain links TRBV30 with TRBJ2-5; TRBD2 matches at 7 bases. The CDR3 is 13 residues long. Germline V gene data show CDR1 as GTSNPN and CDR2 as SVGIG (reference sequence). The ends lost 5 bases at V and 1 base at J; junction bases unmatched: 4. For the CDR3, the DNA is TGTGCCTGGGTGGGGGGGTTCCAAGAGACCCAGTACTTC. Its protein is CAWVGGFQETQYF.

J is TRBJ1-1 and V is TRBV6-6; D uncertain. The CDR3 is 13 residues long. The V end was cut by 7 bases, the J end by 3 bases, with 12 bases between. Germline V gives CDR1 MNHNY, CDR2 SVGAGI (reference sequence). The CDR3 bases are TGTGCCAGCACGGGGTTATTGTACACTGAAGCTTTCTTT. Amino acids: CASTGLLYTEAFF.

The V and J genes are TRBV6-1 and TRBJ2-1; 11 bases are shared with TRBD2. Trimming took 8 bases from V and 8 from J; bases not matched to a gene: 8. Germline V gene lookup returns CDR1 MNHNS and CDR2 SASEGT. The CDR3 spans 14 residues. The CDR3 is CASETSGSVYEQFF. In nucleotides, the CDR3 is TGTGCCAGCGAAACTAGCGGGAGTGTCTATGAGCAGTTCTTC.

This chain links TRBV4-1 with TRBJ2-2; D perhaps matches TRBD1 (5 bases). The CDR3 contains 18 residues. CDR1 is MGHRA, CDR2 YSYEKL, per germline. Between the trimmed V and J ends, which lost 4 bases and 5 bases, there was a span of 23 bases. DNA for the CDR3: TGCGCCAGCAGCCCGACGGACATGGGAATCCTTCGGACCGGGGAGCTGTTTTTT. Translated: CASSPTDMGILRTGELFF.

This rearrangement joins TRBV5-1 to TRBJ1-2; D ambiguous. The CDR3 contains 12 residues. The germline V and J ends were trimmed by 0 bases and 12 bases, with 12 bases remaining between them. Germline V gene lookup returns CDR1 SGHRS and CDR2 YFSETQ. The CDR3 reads CASSLGGEAHTF. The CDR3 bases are TGCGCCAGCAGCTTGGGGGGAGAAGCGCACACCTTC.

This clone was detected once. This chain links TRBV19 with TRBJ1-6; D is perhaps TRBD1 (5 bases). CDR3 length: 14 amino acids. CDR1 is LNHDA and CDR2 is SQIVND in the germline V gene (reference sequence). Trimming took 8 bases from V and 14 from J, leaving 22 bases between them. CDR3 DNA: TGTGCCAGTGGGGGGACCGGCGGCCCTTCGGCCCTCCACTTT. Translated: CASGGTGGPSALHF.

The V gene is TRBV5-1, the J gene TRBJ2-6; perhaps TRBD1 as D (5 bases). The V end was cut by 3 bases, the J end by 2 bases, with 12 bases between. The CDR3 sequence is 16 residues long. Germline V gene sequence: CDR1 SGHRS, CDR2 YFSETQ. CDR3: CASSSQVAPGANVLTF. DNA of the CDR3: TGCGCCAGCAGCTCACAGGTTGCCCCTGGGGCCAACGTCCTGACTTTC.

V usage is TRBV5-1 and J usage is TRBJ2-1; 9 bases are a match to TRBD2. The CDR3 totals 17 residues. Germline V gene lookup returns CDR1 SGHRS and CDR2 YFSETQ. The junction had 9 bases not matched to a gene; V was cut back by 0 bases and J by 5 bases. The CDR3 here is CASSLAGSAGGHNEQFF. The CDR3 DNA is TGCGCCAGCAGCTTGGCTGGGTCAGCGGGGGGTCACAATGAGCAGTTCTTC.

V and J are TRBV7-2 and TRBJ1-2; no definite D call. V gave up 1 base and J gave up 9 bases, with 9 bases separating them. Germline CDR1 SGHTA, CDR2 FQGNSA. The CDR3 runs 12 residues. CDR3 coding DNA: TGTGCCAGCAGCTTAGAGTGGGAGAGCTACACCTTC. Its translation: CASSLEWESYTF.

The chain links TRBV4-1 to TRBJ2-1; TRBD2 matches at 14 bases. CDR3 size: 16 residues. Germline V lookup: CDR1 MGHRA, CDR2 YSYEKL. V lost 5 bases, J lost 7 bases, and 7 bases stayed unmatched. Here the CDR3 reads CASSIGLAGGENEQFF. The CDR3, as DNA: TGCGCCAGCAGCATCGGACTAGCGGGGGGAGAAAATGAGCAGTTCTTC.

Here the CDR3 reads CASSRDRGVSVEQYF. In DNA form, the CDR3 reads TGCGCCAGCAGCAGGGACAGGGGCGTATCGGTGGAGCAGTACTTC. The rearrangement links TRBV5-1 to TRBJ2-7; 10 nucleotides match TRBD1. The CDR3 runs to 15 residues. Trimming removed 4 bases from V and 7 bases from J; junction bases left unmatched: 11. Per the germline V gene, CDR1 is SGHRS and CDR2 is YFSETQ. The full variable domain, completed using reference TRBV5-1 and TRBJ2-7, is KAGVTQTPRYLIKTRGQQVTLSCSPISGHRSVSWYQQTPGQGLQFLFEYFSETQRNKGNFPGRFSGRQFSNSRSEMNVSTLELGDSALYLCASSRDRGVSVEQYFGPGTRLTVT.

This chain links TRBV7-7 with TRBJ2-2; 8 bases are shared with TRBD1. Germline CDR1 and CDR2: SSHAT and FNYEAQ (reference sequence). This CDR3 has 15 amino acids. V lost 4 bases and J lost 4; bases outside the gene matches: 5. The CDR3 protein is CASSSGQAGTGELFF. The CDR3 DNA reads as TGTGCCAGCAGCTCGGGACAGGCGGGCACCGGGGAGCTGTTTTTT.

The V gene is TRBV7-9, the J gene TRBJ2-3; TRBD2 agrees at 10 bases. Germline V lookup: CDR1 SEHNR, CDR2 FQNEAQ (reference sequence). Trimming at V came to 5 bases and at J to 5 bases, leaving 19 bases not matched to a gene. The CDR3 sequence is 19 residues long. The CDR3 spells CASSARLGRSGRAGDTQYF. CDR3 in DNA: TGTGCCAGCAGCGCACGGCTAGGTCGAAGCGGGAGGGCCGGAGATACGCAGTATTTT.

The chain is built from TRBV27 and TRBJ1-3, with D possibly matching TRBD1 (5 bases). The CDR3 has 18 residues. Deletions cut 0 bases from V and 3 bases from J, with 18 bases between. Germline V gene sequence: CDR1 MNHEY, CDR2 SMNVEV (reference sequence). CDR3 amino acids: CASSLSTPRQGGGNTIYF. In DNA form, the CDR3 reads TGTGCCAGCAGTTTATCCACCCCTCGGCAGGGCGGTGGAAACACCATATATTTT.

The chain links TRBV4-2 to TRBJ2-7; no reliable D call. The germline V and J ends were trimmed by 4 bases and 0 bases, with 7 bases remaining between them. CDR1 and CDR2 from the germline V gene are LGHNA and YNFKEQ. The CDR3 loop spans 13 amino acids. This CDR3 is CASSPPGSYEQYF. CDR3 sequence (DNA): TGTGCCAGCAGCCCCCCCGGCTCCTACGAGCAGTACTTC.

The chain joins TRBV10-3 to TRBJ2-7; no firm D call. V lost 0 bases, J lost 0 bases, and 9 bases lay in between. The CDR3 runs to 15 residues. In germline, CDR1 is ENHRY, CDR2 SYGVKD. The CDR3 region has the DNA TGTGCCATCAGTGAGTCAGCTTTGAGCTCCTACGAGCAGTACTTC. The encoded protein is CAISESALSSYEQYF.

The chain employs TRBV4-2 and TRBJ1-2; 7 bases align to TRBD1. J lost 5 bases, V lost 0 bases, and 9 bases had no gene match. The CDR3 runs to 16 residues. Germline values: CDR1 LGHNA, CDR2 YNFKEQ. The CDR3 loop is CASSQDGQGDSYGYTF. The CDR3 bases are TGTGCCAGCAGCCAAGATGGGCAGGGGGATTCTTATGGCTACACCTTC.

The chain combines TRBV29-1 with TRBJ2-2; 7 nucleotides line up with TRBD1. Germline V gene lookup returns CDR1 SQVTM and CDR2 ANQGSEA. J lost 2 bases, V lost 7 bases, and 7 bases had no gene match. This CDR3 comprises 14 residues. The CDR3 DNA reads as TGCAGCGGGTTAGGGACAGTAAACACCGGGGAGCTGTTTTTT. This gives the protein CSGLGTVNTGELFF.

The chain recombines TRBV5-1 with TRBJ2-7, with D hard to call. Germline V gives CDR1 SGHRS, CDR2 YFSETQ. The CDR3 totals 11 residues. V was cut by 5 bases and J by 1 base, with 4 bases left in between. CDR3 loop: CASSSSYEQYF. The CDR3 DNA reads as TGCGCCAGCAGTTCGTCCTACGAGCAGTACTTC.

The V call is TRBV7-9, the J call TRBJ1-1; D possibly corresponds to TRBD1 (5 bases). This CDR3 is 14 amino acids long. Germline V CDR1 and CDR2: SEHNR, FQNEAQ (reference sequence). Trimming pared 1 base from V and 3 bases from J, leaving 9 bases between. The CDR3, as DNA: TGTGCCAGCAGCTTAGATACAGGCGACACTGAAGCTTTCTTT. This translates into CASSLDTGDTEAFF.

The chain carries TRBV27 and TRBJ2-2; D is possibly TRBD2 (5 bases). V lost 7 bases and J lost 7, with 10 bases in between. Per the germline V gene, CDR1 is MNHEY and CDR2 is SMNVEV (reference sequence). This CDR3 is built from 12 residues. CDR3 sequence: CASKAVIGELFF. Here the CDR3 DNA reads TGTGCCAGCAAAGCGGTGATCGGGGAGCTGTTTTTT.

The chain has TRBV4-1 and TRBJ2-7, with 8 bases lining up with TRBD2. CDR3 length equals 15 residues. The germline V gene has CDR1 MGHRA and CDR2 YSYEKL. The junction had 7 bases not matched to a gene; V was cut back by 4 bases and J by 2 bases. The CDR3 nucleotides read TGCGCCAGCAGCCCAGGAGCGGGAGCGGCCTACGAGCAGTACTTC. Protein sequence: CASSPGAGAAYEQYF.

CDR3 region: CAGYMRETEKLFF. The DNA for the CDR3 is TGTGCCGGTTATATGAGGGAGACAGAAAAACTGTTTTTT. This chain connects TRBV21-1 to TRBJ1-4. TRBV21-1 is designated a pseudogene. The CDR3 has 13 amino acids.

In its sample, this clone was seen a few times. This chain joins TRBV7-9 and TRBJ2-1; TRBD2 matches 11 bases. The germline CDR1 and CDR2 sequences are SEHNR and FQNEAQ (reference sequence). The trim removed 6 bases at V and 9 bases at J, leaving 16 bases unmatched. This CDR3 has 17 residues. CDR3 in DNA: TGTGCCAGCAGGTCGACAAATGGGACTAGCGGCAGGAGTGAGCAGTTCTTC. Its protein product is CASRSTNGTSGRSEQFF.

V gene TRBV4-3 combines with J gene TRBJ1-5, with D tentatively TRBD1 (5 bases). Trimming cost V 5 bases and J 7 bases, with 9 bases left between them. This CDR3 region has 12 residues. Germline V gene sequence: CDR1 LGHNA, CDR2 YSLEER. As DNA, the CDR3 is TGCGCCAGCAGCACCTGGGGCCAGCCCCAGCATTTT. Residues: CASSTWGQPQHF.